Reported below is one T cell receptor (beta chain). These data come from a study of blood T cell repertoires in COVID-19. Study overall: The origin of the acute and convalescent COVID-19 samples was the United States, Italy and Spain. Sources were T cells, B-cell-depleted T cells, or PBMCs; the material itself was cDNA or gDNA.

TCRdb's table, derived via immunoSEQ multiplex PCR, lists solely in-frame clones and lacks some. The sample lists about 150,000 clones, over 70% occurring once. CDR3 size: 15 residues. Germline V gene data show CDR1 as SGDLS and CDR2 as YYNGEE. V lost 2 bases and J lost 8, with 19 bases in between. Sample: peripheral blood. The origin of this receptor is a man at least 80 years old with acute or convalescent COVID-19. The chain uses TRBV9 and TRBJ1-2; perhaps TRBD1 as D (5 bases). The CDR3 is CASSVRTGLPSGYTF. The CDR3 DNA reads TGTGCCAGCAGCGTCCGTACGGGACTCCCGTCGGGCTACACCTTC.